A single sample is the source of the 21 T cell receptor beta chains below, sequenced in a study of cytomegalovirus exposure and HLA in healthy donors. Use of 60 Vbeta and 13 Jbeta primers characterized the PCR. TCRdb keeps only in-frame clones here, not all; method: immunoSEQ multiplex PCR. The sample records 100,000 to 150,000 clones, approximately 75% being singletons. Sequenced: PBMCs. These receptors were obtained from a woman aged 40-49 years in good health and CMV-seropositive.

V gene TRBV7-9 combines with J gene TRBJ2-7, with 7 positions matching TRBD2. V shed 3 bases, J shed 2 bases, and the junction held 4 bases outside the gene matches. This CDR3 has 14 amino acids. Germline V lookup: CDR1 SEHNR, CDR2 FQNEAQ (reference sequence). The CDR3 spells CASSLGRAPYEQYF. CDR3 nucleotides: TGTGCCAGCAGCTTGGGGAGGGCCCCCTACGAGCAGTACTTC.

This rearrangement joins TRBV18 to TRBJ2-5; D gene ambiguous. V dropped 4 bases and J dropped 0 bases, with 9 bases sitting between them. In germline, CDR1 is KGHSH, CDR2 LQKENI. This CDR3 comprises 14 residues. CDR3 loop: CASSRSGYQETQYF. CDR3 coding DNA: TGTGCCAGCTCACGTTCCGGTTACCAAGAGACCCAGTACTTC.

The V call is TRBV6-6, the J call TRBJ2-7; 8 nucleotides match TRBD1. The ends lost 6 bases at V and 2 bases at J; junction bases unmatched: 6. Germline CDR1 MNHNY, CDR2 SVGAGI (reference sequence). The CDR3 covers 14 residues. CDR3 amino acids: CASSPDRGAYEQYF. The CDR3 DNA reads TGTGCCAGCAGCCCCGACAGGGGAGCCTACGAGCAGTACTTC.

The chain recombines TRBV5-4 with TRBJ1-2, with D possibly being TRBD1 (6 bases). The V end was cut by 0 bases, the J end by 4 bases, with 10 bases between. Germline V gene sequence: CDR1 SGHNT, CDR2 YYREEE (reference sequence). CDR3 length equals 14 residues. The chain's CDR3 is CASSLDGTRYGYTF. DNA of the CDR3: TGTGCCAGCAGCTTGGACGGGACACGCTATGGCTACACCTTC.

Comments on this clone: At one end the junction does not follow the germline gene, possibly because of a read error. The chain couples TRBV7-2 to TRBJ1-2; possibly TRBD1 for D (6 bases). Germline CDR1 reads SGHTA; CDR2 reads FQGNSA. This CDR3 is 17 amino acids long. Here the CDR3 reads CASSLSVSGTSSYGYAF. The DNA for the CDR3 is TGTGCCAGCAGCTTATCCGTATCCGGGACATCCTCCTATGGCTACGCCTTC.

This clone was seen more than once but under ten times. This chain connects TRBV28 to TRBJ1-2; no firm D call. This CDR3 region has 13 residues. V lost 3 bases and J 8 bases, leaving 13 bases between the germline ends. Germline loops: CDR1 MDHEN, CDR2 SYDVKM. The CDR3 DNA reads TGTGCCAGCAGTTTGGTTCGGGGATGGGGCTACACCTTC. It specifies CASSLVRGWGYTF.

The chain joins TRBV7-8 to TRBJ2-1; possibly TRBD1 for D (6 bases). The CDR3 contains 15 residues. V lost 2 bases to trimming and J lost 1 base, with 9 bases between them. Germline assignment: CDR1 SGHVS and CDR2 FQNEAQ. The DNA for the CDR3 is TGTGCCAGCAGCTTACAGGGGCGGTCCTACAATGAGCAGTTCTTC. This sequence encodes CASSLQGRSYNEQFF.

The gene calls are TRBV29-1 and TRBJ2-7, with 9 nucleotides matching TRBD2. CDR1 is SQVTM, CDR2 ANQGSEA, per germline. The CDR3 spans 14 residues. J was trimmed by 0 bases and V by 4 bases; bases with no gene match: 4. DNA of the CDR3: TGCAGCGTTGGGACTAGCGCTTACTCCTACGAGCAGTACTTC. Protein sequence: CSVGTSAYSYEQYF.

CDR3 DNA sequence: TGTGCCAGTAGTAGGTCCGCGGTAGGCAATCAGCCCCAGCATTTT. This translates into CASSRSAVGNQPQHF. The V call is TRBV19, the J call TRBJ1-5; D unclear. Germline values: CDR1 LNHDA, CDR2 SQIVND (reference sequence). The V end was cut by 4 bases, the J end by 2 bases, with 12 bases between. This CDR3 is 15 amino acids long.

The chain carries TRBV5-6 and TRBJ2-3, with a tentative D call TRBD2 (5 bases). CDR1 is SGHDT and CDR2 is YYEEEE in the germline V gene. The CDR3 is 17 residues long. V shed 0 bases and J shed 8 bases, with 22 bases lying between them. CDR3: CASSLAPGSPTTGTQYF. CDR3 in DNA: TGTGCCAGCAGCTTGGCTCCGGGAAGCCCCACAACGGGTACGCAGTATTTT.

CDR3 coding DNA: TGTGCCACCAGCATGCTCGGGACTTCCACTGAAGCTTTCTTT. Translation: CATSMLGTSTEAFF. The chain combines TRBV15 with TRBJ1-1; D is possibly TRBD1 (5 bases). V lost 4 bases to trimming and J lost 4 bases, with 13 bases between them. This CDR3 has 14 residues. Germline CDR1 is LNHNV and CDR2 is YYDKDF (reference sequence).

The V call is TRBV5-4, the J call TRBJ1-5; TRBD1 might be the D (6 bases). Per germline, CDR1 SGHNT and CDR2 YYREEE (reference sequence). Trimming took 4 bases from V and 4 from J, leaving 12 bases between them. The CDR3 is made up of 14 amino acids. CDR3 sequence (DNA): TGTGCCAGCAGCATCGGGGGGGCGAATCAGCCCCAGCATTTT. This encodes CASSIGGANQPQHF.

The chain couples TRBV11-2 to TRBJ1-4, with D perhaps TRBD1 (6 bases). This CDR3 is built from 14 residues. The V and J ends lost 2 bases and 4 bases respectively, with 8 bases between them. Per the germline V gene, CDR1 is SGHAT and CDR2 is FQNNGV. In nucleotides, the CDR3 is TGTGCCAGCAGCTTACGGACAGATAATGAAAAACTGTTTTTT. Amino acid sequence: CASSLRTDNEKLFF.

V usage is TRBV5-1 and J usage is TRBJ1-2; D gene unclear. Germline CDR1 and CDR2: SGHRS and YFSETQ. The V end was cut by 0 bases, the J end by 1 base, with 13 bases between. The CDR3 is made up of 16 amino acids. CDR3 nucleotides: TGCGCCAGCAGCTTGGGTACAACCGCCGTTAACTATGGCTACACCTTC. This encodes CASSLGTTAVNYGYTF.

The V and J genes are TRBV21-1 and TRBJ2-1; the D call of TRBD2 is as the table states it, not checked on the DNA. TRBV21-1 is flagged as a pseudogene. This CDR3 comprises 17 residues. CDR3 in amino acids: CASSILGRGGFHNEQFF. CDR3 nucleotide sequence: TGTGCCAGCAGTATCCTAGGGCGGGGGGGCTTCCACAATGAGCAGTTCTTC.

The rearrangement links TRBV11-2 to TRBJ2-7, with a weak D call TRBD1 (6 bases). Germline V lookup: CDR1 SGHAT, CDR2 FQNNGV. This CDR3 region has 15 residues. Deletions cut 0 bases from V and 4 bases from J, with 13 bases between. The CDR3 is CASSLDSQGRYEQYF. Written as DNA, the CDR3 is TGTGCCAGCAGCTTAGATTCACAGGGCCGTTACGAGCAGTACTTC.

In this sample, this clone turned up once. This chain connects TRBV7-9 to TRBJ1-3; a possible D gene is TRBD1 (6 bases). Trimming removed 2 bases at V and 1 base at J, with 12 bases between. Germline V lookup: CDR1 SEHNR, CDR2 FQNEAQ (reference sequence). The CDR3 is 16 residues long. The CDR3 bases are TGTGCCAGCAGCTTATGGCTAGGGGGTTCTGGAAACACCATATATTTT. Amino acids: CASSLWLGGSGNTIYF.

This clone was recorded a few times. The chain links TRBV7-8 to TRBJ2-5, with 7 bases lining up with TRBD2. The CDR3 consists of 16 residues. Germline CDR1 reads SGHVS; CDR2 reads FQNEAQ. V lost 5 bases to trimming and J lost 2 bases; unmatched junction nucleotides: 11. The CDR3 region is CASSNLGGGQQETQYF. CDR3 in DNA: TGTGCCAGCAGCAACTTGGGGGGGGGTCAGCAAGAGACCCAGTACTTC.

The chain links TRBV25-1 to TRBJ2-2; 7 bases map to TRBD2. The germline V gene has CDR1 MGHDK and CDR2 SYGVNS. The CDR3 totals 15 residues. V trimming: 4 bases; J trimming: 6 bases; junction bases outside the gene matches: 8. CDR3 loop: CASSGWTRVPGELFF. In nucleotides, the CDR3 is TGTGCCAGCAGTGGGTGGACTAGAGTTCCCGGGGAGCTGTTTTTT.

In regard to this clone: A read error may account for a junction end that differs from germline. V and J are TRBV7-7 and TRBJ2-7, with a possible D match to TRBD1 (5 bases). This CDR3 comprises 14 residues. Germline-derived CDR1 and CDR2 are SSHAT and FNYEAQ (reference sequence). For the CDR3, the DNA is TGTGCTAGCAGCTTAGCTGTAGGGGACTACGAGCAGTACTTC. Amino acids: CASSLAVGDYEQYF. Complete variable domain (other parts from reference TRBV7-7 and TRBJ2-7): GAGVSQSPRYKVTKRGQDVTLRCDPISSHATLYWYQQALGQGPEFLTYFNYEAQPDKSGLPSDRFSAERPEGSISTLTIQRTEQRDSAMYRCASSLAVGDYEQYFGPGTRLTVT.

The V gene is TRBV7-2, the J gene TRBJ2-5; 9 bases fit TRBD2. There are 16 residues in the CDR3. From germline, CDR1 is SGHTA and CDR2 FQGNSA. With 4 bases clipped from V and 3 bases from J, the junction kept 9 bases outside the gene matches. For the CDR3, the DNA is TGTGCCAGCAGCTCGTTAGCGGGAGTAATTGAAGAGACCCAGTACTTC. Protein sequence: CASSSLAGVIEETQYF.